The clone carrying this TCR beta chain occurred a few times. Its antigen is still unknown. The source of the sample is a study of CD8 T cells in ankylosing spondylitis. Trimming pared 7 bases from V and 4 bases from J, leaving 9 bases between. The CDR3 is 11 residues long. From germline, CDR1 is SQVTM and CDR2 ANQGSEA. With molecular barcodes, quantitative 5'-RACE was used to make the TCR beta libraries. MiXCR, applied by TCRdb to the 5' RACE reads, yields one record per CDR3 protein. The sample records about 750,000 distinct CDR3 sequences, 15% to 20% being singletons. Study-level results: Disease-linked clones reportedly concentrated significantly in matched ankylosing spondylitis synovial fluid. Past research had described some motif variants in reactive arthritis synovial fluid and blood. Blood from ankylosing spondylitis patients appeared to carry a characteristic roughly 8-variant TCR beta motif. Clones linked with disease were CD8+ and fairly uncommon in the peripheral blood.

The receptor's source is a male donor with ankylosing spondylitis. The sequenced sample consisted of blood, either unsorted or a sorted T cell fraction (not recorded which). The chain has TRBV29-1 and TRBJ2-3; D remains ambiguous. The DNA for the CDR3 is TGCAGCGCTCTTAAGGCAGATACGCAGTATTTT. Translating gives CSALKADTQYF.